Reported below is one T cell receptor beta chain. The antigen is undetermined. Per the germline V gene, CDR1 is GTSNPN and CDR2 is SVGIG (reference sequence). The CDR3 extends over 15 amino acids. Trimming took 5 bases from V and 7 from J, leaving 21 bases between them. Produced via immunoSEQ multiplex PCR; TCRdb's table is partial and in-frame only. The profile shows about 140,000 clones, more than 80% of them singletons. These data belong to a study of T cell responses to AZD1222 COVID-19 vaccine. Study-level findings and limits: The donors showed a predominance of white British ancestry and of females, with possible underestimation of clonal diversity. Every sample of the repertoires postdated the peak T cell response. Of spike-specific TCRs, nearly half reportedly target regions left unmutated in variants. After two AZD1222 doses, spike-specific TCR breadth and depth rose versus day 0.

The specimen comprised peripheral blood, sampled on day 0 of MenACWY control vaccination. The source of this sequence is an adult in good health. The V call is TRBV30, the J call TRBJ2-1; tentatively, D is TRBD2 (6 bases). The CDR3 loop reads CAWQTAGPRGNEQFF. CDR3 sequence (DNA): TGTGCCTGGCAGACTGCGGGGCCCCGCGGGAATGAGCAGTTCTTC.